At least ten counts were recorded for the clone carrying this T cell receptor beta chain. Its cognate antigen is unknown. PCR used 60 Vbeta primers and 13 Jbeta primers. Only in-frame clones appear in the TCRdb table, and some are missing; sequencing was by immunoSEQ multiplex PCR. The data show some 180,000 clones, roughly 85% seen once. CDR1 and CDR2 (germline): SGHRS, YFSETQ. This CDR3 contains 15 residues. Losses at the gene ends were 4 bases for V and 6 bases for J; bases not matched to a gene: 10. The sample is drawn from a study of cytomegalovirus exposure and HLA in healthy donors. Study-wide results and caveats: A later analysis showed HLA-associated TCR beta chains outstripping equally common others in clonal expansion.

Each donor was healthy, and each was a bone marrow donor. This chain joins TRBV5-1 and TRBJ1-1; TRBD1 aligns across 9 bases. This TCR was sampled from a young man in good health and CMV-seropositive. Sequencing was performed on PBMCs. The CDR3 region is CASSAGTGPMAEAFF. The CDR3 DNA sequence: TGCGCCAGCAGCGCGGGGACAGGGCCGATGGCTGAAGCTTTCTTT.